The next 10 T cell receptor beta chains were all read from a single sample in a study of response to subunit inactivated influenza vaccine. Each CDR3 protein is one row after TCRdb ran MiXCR on the RT-PCR reads. The table shows approximately 700,000 distinct CDR3 sequences, with about a sixth occurring only once. The starting material was PBMCs from blood, obtained roughly 12 days after vaccination. The receptors were sampled from a man in his forties or fifties who received an inactivated influenza vaccine.

The V gene is TRBV7-2, the J gene TRBJ2-3, with D unresolved. The length of the CDR3 is 14 residues. V was trimmed by 3 bases and J by 2 bases, leaving 9 bases between them. Germline V gene lookup returns CDR1 SGHTA and CDR2 FQGNSA. The CDR3, as DNA: TGTGCCAGCAGCTTTTTAGGGCCCACAGATACGCAGTATTTT. Residues: CASSFLGPTDTQYF.

This clonotype was seen more than once but under ten times. CDR3 region: CSARVSEREFSYEQYF. The DNA of the CDR3 is TGCAGTGCTAGAGTCTCGGAGCGGGAGTTCTCCTACGAGCAGTACTTC. V is TRBV20-1 and J is TRBJ2-7; 8 bases fit TRBD2. Trimming at V came to 1 base and at J to 0 bases, leaving 8 bases not matched to a gene. This CDR3 has 16 residues. Germline CDR1 DFQATT, CDR2 SNEGSKA (reference sequence).

The rearrangement uses TRBV7-2 and TRBJ2-3, with 8 positions matching TRBD2. Germline V lookup: CDR1 SGHTA, CDR2 FQGNSA. The CDR3 is 16 amino acids. The junction had 8 bases not matched to a gene; V was cut back by 2 bases and J by 4 bases. DNA for the CDR3: TGTGCCAGCAGCTTATTCGGGGGGGCCCGGGCAGATACGCAGTATTTT. It encodes CASSLFGGARADTQYF. The variable domain in full, completed from reference TRBV7-2 and TRBJ2-3, reads GAGVSQSPSNKVTEKGKDVELRCDPISGHTALYWYRQSLGQGLEFLIYFQGNSAPDKSGLPSDRFSAERTGGSVSTLTIQRTQQEDSAVYLCASSLFGGARADTQYFGPGTRLTVL.

This clonotype was picked up a small number of times. The chain couples TRBV5-4 to TRBJ2-6; TRBD2 might be the D (6 bases). V shed 2 bases and J shed 0 bases, with 18 bases lying between them. This CDR3 contains 19 residues. Germline V gives CDR1 SGHNT, CDR2 YYREEE (reference sequence). The CDR3 DNA reads as TGTGCCAGCAGCTTTGGCGGCGGGGTCTTAGGCTCTGGGGCCAACGTCCTGACTTTC. It codes for CASSFGGGVLGSGANVLTF.

The rearrangement joins TRBV29-1 to TRBJ2-3; possibly TRBD1 or TRBD2 for D (6 bases each). Deletions cut 0 bases from V and 2 bases from J, with 12 bases between. Germline V gives CDR1 SQVTM, CDR2 ANQGSEA. The CDR3 contains 15 residues. CDR3 amino acids: CSVEDRGDYTDTQYF. The CDR3 nucleotides read TGCAGCGTTGAAGATAGGGGGGATTACACAGATACGCAGTATTTT.

The V and J genes are TRBV7-9 and TRBJ2-1; 7 nucleotides line up with TRBD2. Germline-derived CDR1 and CDR2 are SEHNR and FQNEAQ (reference sequence). V lost 2 bases to trimming and J lost 10 bases; unmatched junction nucleotides: 2. There are 12 residues in the CDR3. CDR3 nucleotides: TGTGCCAGCAGCTTATCTAGCGGCGAGCAGTTCTTC. The encoded protein is CASSLSSGEQFF.

J is TRBJ2-1 and V is TRBV15; D gene unclear. The length of the CDR3 is 13 residues. V gave up 0 bases and J gave up 8 bases, with 8 bases separating them. CDR1 is LNHNV and CDR2 is YYDKDF in the germline V gene (reference sequence). The CDR3 reads CATSRDLGYEQFF. Written as DNA, the CDR3 is TGTGCCACCAGCAGAGATCTTGGATATGAGCAGTTCTTC.

This sequence joins TRBV3-1 and TRBJ2-5; 9 bases map to TRBD2. The germline V gene has CDR1 LGHDT and CDR2 YNNKEL (reference sequence). J was trimmed by 5 bases and V by 2 bases; bases with no gene match: 6. This CDR3 is built from 15 residues. In DNA, the CDR3 is TGTGCCAGCAGCCAACCTCCGGCGGGGGGGGAGACCCAGTACTTC. Encoded protein: CASSQPPAGGETQYF.

The rearrangement uses TRBV18 and TRBJ2-1, with D maybe TRBD1 (5 bases). The CDR3 sequence is 15 residues long. Looked up from germline, CDR1 is KGHSH and CDR2 is LQKENI. V was pared by 2 bases and J by 3 bases, with 11 bases between. CDR3 bases: TGTGCCAGCTCACCAGCAGCAGGGTACTACAATGAGCAGTTCTTC. This sequence encodes CASSPAAGYYNEQFF.

This clonotype was picked up a small number of times. The J gene is TRBJ2-7, the V gene TRBV4-3, with 9 bases matching TRBD2. Germline V lookup: CDR1 LGHNA, CDR2 YSLEER. The CDR3 contains 16 residues. The ends lost 0 bases at V and 3 bases at J; junction bases unmatched: 6. This chain's CDR3 is CASSQDRNSGSYEQYF. CDR3 nucleotide sequence: TGCGCCAGCAGCCAAGATCGGAATAGCGGGAGCTACGAGCAGTACTTC.